Detailed here is one T cell receptor beta chain. This entry is derived from a study of blood T cell repertoires in COVID-19. As for the study in general: Collection of acute and convalescent COVID-19 samples took place in the United States, Italy and Spain. Sources were T cells, B-cell-depleted T cells, or PBMCs; the material itself was cDNA or gDNA.

Germline loops: CDR1 KGHSH, CDR2 LQKENI. V lost 2 bases, J lost 0 bases, and 8 bases lay in between. The CDR3 is made up of 14 amino acids. Data came from immunoSEQ multiplex PCR; TCRdb stores just in-frame clones and leaves some out. The repertoire holds over 200,000 clones, with roughly 80% as singletons. This TCR derives from a human donor in a cohort sampled during active COVID-19. Sequencing input: peripheral blood. The V call is TRBV18, the J call TRBJ2-7; D gene uncertain. The CDR3 protein is CASSPWQDSYEQYF. The CDR3 DNA reads TGTGCCAGCTCACCATGGCAGGACTCCTACGAGCAGTACTTC.